This TCR beta chain was recovered during a study of response to subunit inactivated influenza vaccine. Findings and caveats of the study: Each seasonal influenza vaccination recruits few new T cells, the authors suggested.

Germline assignment: CDR1 SGHRS and CDR2 YFSETQ. The CDR3 contains 15 residues. V was pared by 3 bases and J by 4 bases, with 16 bases between. MiXCR, run by TCRdb on the RT-PCR reads, gives a single entry per CDR3 protein. Among roughly 540,000 distinct CDR3 sequences listed, approximately 20% were seen once. With respect to this clonotype: What it recognizes is unknown.

This sample also belongs to another study, concerning T cells expressing NK-cell markers. As reported in that work: Synthesis of TCR beta cDNA relied on 5'RACE template switching carrying UMIs. Sorted T-cell subsets CD3+CD56+NKG2C+, CD3+CD56+NKG2C- and CD3+CD56-NKG2C+ were TCR beta-sequenced.

This receptor was obtained from a man in his fifties or sixties who received an inactivated influenza vaccine. The rearrangement links TRBV5-1 to TRBJ1-2, with D hard to call. The sample consisted of CD4+ T cells sorted from PBMCs, taken 11 to 12 days after vaccination. The CDR3, as DNA: TGCGCCAGCAGCTCCGCTCGGGGATCGTCCTATGGCTACACCTTC. The encoded protein is CASSSARGSSYGYTF. The full variable domain, completed using reference TRBV5-1 and TRBJ1-2, is KAGVTQTPRYLIKTRGQQVTLSCSPISGHRSVSWYQQTPGQGLQFLFEYFSETQRNKGNFPGRFSGRQFSNSRSEMNVSTLELGDSALYLCASSSARGSSYGYTFGSGTRLTVV.